This TCR beta chain was sequenced in a study of blood T cell repertoires in COVID-19 (dated by TCRdb to 2020 to 2021). A note on the overall study: The collaborator samples originated in the United States, Italy and Spain and spanned the acute and convalescent phases of COVID-19. The samples were drawn from the first 160 participants of the ongoing ImmuneRACE study and from over a thousand subjects provided by 6 global collaborators. The sample metadata nearly always contained a de-identified subject ID, COVID-19 status, age in years and sex. Deeply sampled blood TCRbeta repertoires from subjects exposed to, actively infected with, or recovered from COVID-19 were included in the dataset. A freely available public database, intended as a resource for researchers studying the immune response to SARS-CoV-2, is where the repertoires were released. HLA class I and class II types, where available, came from metadata supplied by the sample provider rather than from assay-based typing. The material from the prospective study consisted of cDNA or gDNA derived from T cells, B-cell-depleted T cells, or PBMCs.

On this clone: Its antigen is still unknown. Per-base quality was not reported, and no clone a single base away is much larger than it.

Enrolling through a virtual design, the prospective study's participants ranged in age from roughly 18 to 89 years and lived across 24 United States geographic areas. To assign participants to cohorts, the prospective study relied on clinical history that participants themselves reported in a screening survey and a study questionnaire. In the prospective study, whole blood, serum and a nasopharyngeal or oropharyngeal swab were collected from each participant by mobile phlebotomists. Prospective study participants could optionally give additional blood draws and questionnaires over an approximately 2-month period. Prospective study blood samples were shipped either frozen or at room temperature before DNA extraction. Here is what the overall study found, with its caveats: The quantity of clinical and demographic metadata differed by source and by participant and was supplied without curation.

TCRbeta CDR3 regions were amplified from genomic DNA using the immunoSEQ Assay, a bias-controlled multiplex PCR. The authors processed their data as follows. Within the assay, amplification of reference gene primers was used to estimate how many nucleated cells each sample contained. To quantify the absolute abundance of each unique TCRbeta CDR3 rearrangement, sequence reads were collapsed and filtered. For each sample, productive Simpson clonality was calculated as the square root of Simpson's diversity index across productive rearrangements. Here the immuneACCESS table is served through TCRdb, limited to in-frame sequences with V and J called. Missing clones are a known gap in these copies; in checked studies unresolved V genes cover under half, and the rest lacks a known reason. V and J calls plus clone size are reproduced from that table; the DNA served to infer D and trimming. Present in this sample are 400,000 to 550,000 clones, around nine tenths of which were seen just once. The ten largest clones take up around 1.8% of the sample.

The CDR1 and CDR2 encoded by the germline V gene are MNHEY and SVGAGI. At the junction V is shortened by 5 bases and J by 1 base; bases outside the gene matches: 7. From the cysteine through the phenylalanine, the CDR3 covers 15 amino acids. Of the read, only the CDR3 DNA is kept; its 45 bases are in frame from base 1. The sequence joins TRBV6-5 to TRBJ1-1, with 7 junctional bases fitting TRBD1. Sequencing input: PBMCs or T cells enriched from blood (not recorded which). The receptor's source is a woman between 18 and 29 years old with acute COVID-19. Here is the DNA: TGTGCCAGCAGTCCTTGGACAGGAGGGAACACTGAAGCTTTCTTT. Translated, it gives CASSPWTGGNTEAFF.